The sequence of this T cell receptor beta chain was determined in a study of T cell changes during pregnancy in multiple sclerosis. J lost 3 bases, V lost 6 bases, and 8 bases had no gene match. This CDR3 spans 15 amino acids. Germline V gene lookup returns CDR1 MNHEY and CDR2 SMNVEV (reference sequence). The repertoire was sequenced with immunoSEQ multiplex PCR; TCRdb's copy has only in-frame clones and lacks some. The table records under 150,000 clones, around 97% of them present only once. The sample in question was peripheral blood, obtained after pregnancy. The sequence derives from a female donor with multiple sclerosis, enrolled in a pregnancy study. The chain uses TRBV27 and TRBJ2-7, with 10 nucleotides matching TRBD2. The CDR3 loop reads CASRSSSGSVYEQYF. In nucleotides, the CDR3 is TGTGCCAGCAGGTCCTCTAGCGGGAGCGTCTACGAGCAGTACTTC.